One and the same sample provided the 10 T cell receptor beta chains below, sequenced in a study of T cell responses to AZD1222 COVID-19 vaccine. Clones were sequenced by immunoSEQ multiplex PCR, and TCRdb holds only the in-frame ones, with some missing. The sample carries 150,000 to 200,000 clones, 70% to 90% recorded once. Sequencing used peripheral blood, obtained on day 0 of AZD1222 vaccination. The origin of the receptors is an adult in good health.

The chain joins TRBV6-4 to TRBJ2-1; possible D gene TRBD1, 6 bases. Germline V gives CDR1 MRHNA, CDR2 SNTAGT. This CDR3 spans 15 amino acids. The V end lost 7 bases, the J end lost 9 bases, and 22 bases lay between the germline ends. CDR3 sequence reads: CASTAPGHRVGEQFF. CDR3 DNA: TGTGCCAGCACAGCACCGGGACATCGCGTGGGTGAGCAGTTCTTC.

The genes are TRBV16 and TRBJ2-7; D unresolved. Between the trimmed V and J ends, which lost 1 base and 1 base, there was a span of 8 bases. The CDR3 has 14 residues. Germline CDR1 is KGHSY and CDR2 is FQNENV. CDR3 protein: CASSQLRQSYEQYF. CDR3 sequence (DNA): TGTGCCAGCAGCCAATTACGACAATCCTACGAGCAGTACTTC.

This chain's CDR3 is CASSRAQPQHF. The DNA for the CDR3 is TGTGCCAGCAGTCGGGCTCAGCCCCAGCATTTT. The chain couples TRBV6-5 to TRBJ1-5, with D unclear. The germline gives CDR1 MNHEY, CDR2 SVGAGI. Trimming removed 5 bases at V and 6 bases at J, with 5 bases between. The CDR3 has 11 residues.

The chain employs TRBV18 and TRBJ1-1, with D possibly TRBD1 on 5 matching bases. Germline CDR1 reads KGHSH; CDR2 reads LQKENI. Trimming took 3 bases from V and 3 from J, leaving 11 bases between them. The CDR3 length is 14 residues. CDR3 nucleotide sequence: TGTGCCAGCTCACCTATTGAGGGACACACTGAAGCTTTCTTT. Protein sequence: CASSPIEGHTEAFF. The variable domain in full, completed from reference TRBV18 and TRBJ1-1, reads NAGVMQNPRHLVRRRGQEARLRCSPMKGHSHVYWYRQLPEEGLKFMVYLQKENIIDESGMPKERFSAEFPKEGPSILRIQQVVRGDSAAYFCASSPIEGHTEAFFGQGTRLTVV.

The chain uses TRBV28 and TRBJ1-1, with 7 bases fitting TRBD1. This CDR3 is 20 amino acids long. The germline CDR1 and CDR2 sequences are MDHEN and SYDVKM. The J segment lost 4 bases and the V segment lost 5 bases, leaving 25 bases of the junction unmatched. The CDR3 nucleotides are TGTGCCAGCAGTCTACGAAAACAGGGGTTGAGGTGGTCCGGAGTCACTGAAGCTTTCTTT. Translated: CASSLRKQGLRWSGVTEAFF. The full variable domain, in which reference TRBV28 and TRBJ1-1 provide the parts outside the CDR3, is DVKVTQSSRYLVKRTGEKVFLECVQDMDHENMFWYRQDPGLGLRLIYFSYDVKMKEKGDIPEGYSVSREKKERFSLILESASTNQTSMYLCASSLRKQGLRWSGVTEAFFGQGTRLTVV.

A single count supports this clone. The J gene is TRBJ1-6, the V gene TRBV5-1, with TRBD1 matching over 12 bases. The CDR3 spans 17 residues. Germline V gene sequence: CDR1 SGHRS, CDR2 YFSETQ. With 4 bases clipped from V and 9 bases from J, the junction kept 11 bases outside the gene matches. CDR3: CASSRTGAGQGASPLHF. The CDR3 coding sequence is TGCGCCAGCAGCAGAACCGGGGCGGGACAGGGGGCTTCACCCCTCCACTTT.

This chain links TRBV19 with TRBJ1-3, with D unresolved. This CDR3 is 13 amino acids long. Germline V gene sequence: CDR1 LNHDA, CDR2 SQIVND (reference sequence). V lost 9 bases and J 0 bases, leaving 9 bases between the germline ends. The CDR3 coding sequence is TGTGCCAGCCGGGCCCGCTCTGGAAACACCATATATTTT. It is translated as CASRARSGNTIYF. Variable domain in full (rest from reference TRBV19 and TRBJ1-3): DGGITQSPKYLFRKEGQNVTLSCEQNLNHDAMYWYRQDPGQGLRLIYYSQIVNDFQKGDIAEGYSVSREKKESFPLTVTSAQKNPTAFYLCASRARSGNTIYFGEGSWLTVV.

The chain combines TRBV7-9 with TRBJ2-1, with D uncertain. Trimming took 3 bases from V and 7 from J, leaving 4 bases between them. CDR3 length: 11 residues. The germline CDR1 and CDR2 sequences are SEHNR and FQNEAQ (reference sequence). The CDR3 DNA reads TGTGCCAGCAGCTTTTTAAATGAGCAGTTCTTC. Its translation: CASSFLNEQFF.

The rearrangement links TRBV7-9 to TRBJ1-6; the D is unclear. Germline V gene lookup returns CDR1 SEHNR and CDR2 FQNEAQ (reference sequence). V shed 5 bases and J shed 6 bases, with 14 bases lying between them. The CDR3 loop spans 15 amino acids. DNA for the CDR3: TGTGCCAGCAGCCCATCGATAGGGTTTAATTCACCCCTCCACTTT. Its translation: CASSPSIGFNSPLHF.

The chain carries TRBV6-5 and TRBJ2-7; 14 bases map to TRBD2. Germline V gene data show CDR1 as MNHEY and CDR2 as SVGAGI. This CDR3 contains 15 residues. After removal of 5 bases from V and 4 bases from J, the junction contained 4 bases not matched to a gene. CDR3 protein: CASSHGLAGGYEQYF. The CDR3 nucleotides read TGTGCCAGCAGTCACGGACTAGCGGGAGGTTACGAGCAGTACTTC.